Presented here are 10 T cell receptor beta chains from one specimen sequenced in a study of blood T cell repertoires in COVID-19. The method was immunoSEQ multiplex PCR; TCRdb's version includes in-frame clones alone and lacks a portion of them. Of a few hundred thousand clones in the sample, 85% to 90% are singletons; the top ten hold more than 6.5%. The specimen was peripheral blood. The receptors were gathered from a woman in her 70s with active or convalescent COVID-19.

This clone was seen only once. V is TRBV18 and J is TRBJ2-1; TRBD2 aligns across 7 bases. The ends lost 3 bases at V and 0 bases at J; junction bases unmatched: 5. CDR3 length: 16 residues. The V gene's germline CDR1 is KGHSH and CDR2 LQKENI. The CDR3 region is CASSPAGEGSYNEQFF. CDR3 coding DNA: TGTGCCAGCTCACCGGCGGGGGAGGGCTCCTACAATGAGCAGTTCTTC.

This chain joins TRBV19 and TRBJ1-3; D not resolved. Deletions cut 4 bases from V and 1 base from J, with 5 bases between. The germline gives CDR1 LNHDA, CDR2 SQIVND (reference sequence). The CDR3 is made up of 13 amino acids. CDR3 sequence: CASSSNSGNTIYF. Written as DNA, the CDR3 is TGTGCCAGTAGTAGTAATTCTGGAAACACCATATATTTT.

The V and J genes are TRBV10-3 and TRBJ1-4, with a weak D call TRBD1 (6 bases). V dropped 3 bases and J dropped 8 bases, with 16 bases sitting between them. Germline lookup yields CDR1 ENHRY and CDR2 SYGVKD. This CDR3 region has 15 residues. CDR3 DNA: TGTGCCATCAGTGACCCGGCAGGGGAATCAGAAAAACTGTTTTTT. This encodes CAISDPAGESEKLFF.

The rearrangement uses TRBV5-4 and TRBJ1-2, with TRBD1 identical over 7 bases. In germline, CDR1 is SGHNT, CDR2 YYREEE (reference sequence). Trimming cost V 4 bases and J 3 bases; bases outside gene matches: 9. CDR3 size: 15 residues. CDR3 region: CASSLATGHDYGYTF. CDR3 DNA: TGTGCCAGCAGCCTTGCGACAGGGCACGACTATGGCTACACCTTC. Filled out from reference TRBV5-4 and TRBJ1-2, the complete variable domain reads ETGVTQSPTHLIKTRGQQVTLRCSSQSGHNTVSWYQQALGQGPQFIFQYYREEENGRGNFPPRFSGLQFPNYSSELNVNALELDDSALYLCASSLATGHDYGYTFGSGTRLTVV.

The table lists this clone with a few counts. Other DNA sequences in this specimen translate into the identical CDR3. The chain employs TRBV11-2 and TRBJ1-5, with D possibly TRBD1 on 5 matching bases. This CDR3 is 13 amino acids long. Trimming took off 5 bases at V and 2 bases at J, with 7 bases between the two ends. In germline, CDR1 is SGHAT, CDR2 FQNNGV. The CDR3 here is CASSQGGNQPQHF. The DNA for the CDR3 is TGTGCCAGCAGCCAGGGTGGCAATCAGCCCCAGCATTTT.

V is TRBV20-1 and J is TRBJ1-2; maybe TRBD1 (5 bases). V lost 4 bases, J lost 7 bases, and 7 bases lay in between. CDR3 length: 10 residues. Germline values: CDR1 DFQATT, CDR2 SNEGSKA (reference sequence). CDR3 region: CSAIGVGYTF. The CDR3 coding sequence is TGCAGTGCTATAGGGGTTGGCTACACCTTC.

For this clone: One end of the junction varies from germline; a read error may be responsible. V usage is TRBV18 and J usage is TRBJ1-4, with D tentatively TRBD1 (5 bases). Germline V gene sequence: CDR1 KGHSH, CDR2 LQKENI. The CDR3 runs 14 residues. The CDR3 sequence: CASSPQAGNEKLFF. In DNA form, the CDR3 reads TGTGCCAGCTCCCCACAGGCGGGGAATGAAAAACTGTTTTTT.

DNA of the CDR3: TGTGCCAGCAGTTTAGTGGGACAGGGGGAAGAGACCCAGTACTTC. It specifies CASSLVGQGEETQYF. V gene TRBV28 combines with J gene TRBJ2-5, with TRBD1 matching 11 bases. V shed 2 bases, J shed 3 bases, and the junction held 2 bases outside the gene matches. This CDR3 comprises 15 residues. Germline CDR1 reads MDHEN; CDR2 reads SYDVKM.

CDR3 nucleotide sequence: TGCAGCGTTGAAGAGGGTCTGCGGGGACTACGGGCAGATACGCAGTATTTT. This codes for CSVEEGLRGLRADTQYF. The V and J genes are TRBV29-1 and TRBJ2-3; 7 bases are a match to TRBD2. Germline lookup yields CDR1 SQVTM and CDR2 ANQGSEA. The CDR3 has 17 amino acids. After removal of 0 bases from V and 4 bases from J, the junction contained 13 bases not matched to a gene.

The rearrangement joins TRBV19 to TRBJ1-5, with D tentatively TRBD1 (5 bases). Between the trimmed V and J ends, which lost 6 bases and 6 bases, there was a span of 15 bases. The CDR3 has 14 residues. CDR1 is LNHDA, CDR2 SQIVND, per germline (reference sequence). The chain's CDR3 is CASRGGFTGQPQHF. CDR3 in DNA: TGTGCCAGTAGGGGGGGTTTCACGGGTCAGCCCCAGCATTTT.